This T cell receptor beta chain was recorded in a study of vaccination and CD4 T cells after COVID-19. In the study overall: The stimulating agents, overlapping spike peptides, came from SARS-CoV-2, HCoV-NL63, HCoV-OC43 and HCoV-229E. Controls used CEFX viral epitopes (positive), HIV-1 Nef peptides (negative), or no peptide.

Treatment denoted: roughly 10-day PBMC culture with coronavirus spike peptide pools or control peptides (ViraFEST assay). Trimming stripped 0 bases from V and 1 base from J, with 5 bases between. The CDR3 has 14 residues. CDR1 and CDR2 (germline): MNHEY, SVGAGI. There are a few counts of this clonotype. Its target is not known. Researchers used the Oncomine TCR Beta short-read assay to sequence DNA from cultured CD4+ T cells. TCRdb reprocessed the PCR reads via MiXCR and lists one record per CDR3 protein. The table lists about 15,000 distinct CDR3 sequences, 40% to 65% of them singletons. This rearrangement joins TRBV6-5 to TRBJ2-3, with a possible D match to TRBD2 (5 bases). Sequencing used CD4+ T cells from blood, cultured in vitro, obtained before SARS-CoV-2 vaccination. The origin of this receptor is a human donor who had recovered from COVID-19. This CDR3 is CASSYSSGTDTQYF. CDR3 nucleotide sequence: TGTGCCAGCAGTTACTCTAGCGGCACAGATACGCAGTATTTT.